This entry features one TCR beta chain sequence. Its target is not known. Investigators reverse transcribed all isolated RNA, so they sequenced expressed TCRB transcripts. Sequencing used immunoSEQ multiplex PCR; TCRdb keeps in-frame clones, though not all of them. The sample has 150,000 or so clones, over 8% seen once. The record originates from a study of beta chain features in type 1 diabetes. Points from the study as a whole: Within each of all four CD4+ subsets, Type 1 diabetes patients had TCRB CDR3s that were moderately but significantly shorter. VDJ junctions from patients with type 1 diabetes contained fewer insertions and more deletions.

CD45RO/CCR7/CD25/CD127/CD95/CD27 staining was used to isolate CD4+ naive, central memory, regulatory and stem cell-like memory cells by sorting. Trimming removed 6 bases from V and 3 bases from J, with 12 bases in between. CDR3 length: 13 residues. Germline CDR1 SGHTA, CDR2 FQGNSA. This receptor was taken from a middle-aged woman in good health. The sequencing sample was made of central memory CD4+ T cells from blood. This sequence joins TRBV7-2 and TRBJ2-7, with D tentatively TRBD2 (5 bases). Written as DNA, the CDR3 is TGTGCCAGCAGTGCGGGCCAGTACTACGAGCAGTACTTC. Translated, it gives CASSAGQYYEQYF.